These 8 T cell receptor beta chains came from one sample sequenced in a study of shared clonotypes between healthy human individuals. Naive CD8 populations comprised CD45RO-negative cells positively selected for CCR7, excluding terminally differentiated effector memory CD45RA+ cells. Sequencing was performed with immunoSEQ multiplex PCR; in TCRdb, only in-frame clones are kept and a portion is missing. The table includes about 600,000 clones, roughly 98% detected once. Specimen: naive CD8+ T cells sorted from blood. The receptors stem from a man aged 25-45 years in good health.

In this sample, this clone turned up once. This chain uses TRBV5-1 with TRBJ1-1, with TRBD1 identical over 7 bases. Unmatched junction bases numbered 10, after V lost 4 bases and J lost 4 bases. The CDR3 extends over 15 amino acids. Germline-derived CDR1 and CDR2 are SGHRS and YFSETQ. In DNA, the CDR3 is TGCGCCAGCAGCCAATCACAGGGGCAGAGCACTGAAGCTTTCTTT. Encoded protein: CASSQSQGQSTEAFF.

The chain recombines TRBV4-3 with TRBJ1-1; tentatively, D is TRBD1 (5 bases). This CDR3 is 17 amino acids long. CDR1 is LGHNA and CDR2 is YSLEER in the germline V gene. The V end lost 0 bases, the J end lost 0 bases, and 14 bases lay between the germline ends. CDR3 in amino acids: CASSQERGTVMNTEAFF. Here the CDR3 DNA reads TGCGCCAGCAGCCAAGAACGGGGGACGGTAATGAACACTGAAGCTTTCTTT.

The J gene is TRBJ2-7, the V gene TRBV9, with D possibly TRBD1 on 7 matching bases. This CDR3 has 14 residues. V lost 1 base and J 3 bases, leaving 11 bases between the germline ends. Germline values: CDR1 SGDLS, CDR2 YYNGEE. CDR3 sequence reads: CASSVTQGGYEQYF. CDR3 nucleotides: TGTGCCAGCAGCGTAACTCAGGGGGGCTACGAGCAGTACTTC. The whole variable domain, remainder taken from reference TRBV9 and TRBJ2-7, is DSGVTQTPKHLITATGQRVTLRCSPRSGDLSVYWYQQSLDQGLQFLIQYYNGEERAKGNILERFSAQQFPDLHSELNLSSLELGDSALYFCASSVTQGGYEQYFGPGTRLTVT.

In nucleotides, the CDR3 is TGTGCCAGCAGCGTTGGACAGAGCAATCAGCCCCAGCATTTT. Amino acids: CASSVGQSNQPQHF. The chain recombines TRBV9 with TRBJ1-5, with D perhaps matching TRBD1 (6 bases). In germline, CDR1 is SGDLS, CDR2 YYNGEE. This CDR3 spans 14 amino acids. V shed 2 bases and J shed 1 base, with 7 bases lying between them.

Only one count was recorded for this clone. The CDR3, as DNA: TGTGCCAGCAGCCCCCTTGGGGGGGGTGGCACTGAAGCTTTCTTT. Protein sequence: CASSPLGGGGTEAFF. This chain connects TRBV7-6 to TRBJ1-1; a weak D match, TRBD1 (5 bases). V lost 5 bases, J lost 4 bases, and 17 bases lay in between. CDR3 size: 15 residues. Germline V gene data show CDR1 as SGHVS and CDR2 as FNYEAQ. The complete variable domain, with remaining parts taken from reference TRBV7-6 and TRBJ1-1, reads GAGVSQSPRYKVTKRGQDVALRCDPISGHVSLYWYRQALGQGPEFLTYFNYEAQQDKSGLPNDRFSAERPEGSISTLTIQRTEQRDSAMYRCASSPLGGGGTEAFFGQGTRLTVV.

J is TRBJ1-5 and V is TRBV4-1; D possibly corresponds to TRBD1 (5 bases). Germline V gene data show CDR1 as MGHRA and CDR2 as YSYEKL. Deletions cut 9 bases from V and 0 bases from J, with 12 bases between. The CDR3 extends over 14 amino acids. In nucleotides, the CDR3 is TGCGCCAGAAAGGGGATTTATAGCAATCAGCCCCAGCATTTT. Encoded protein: CARKGIYSNQPQHF.

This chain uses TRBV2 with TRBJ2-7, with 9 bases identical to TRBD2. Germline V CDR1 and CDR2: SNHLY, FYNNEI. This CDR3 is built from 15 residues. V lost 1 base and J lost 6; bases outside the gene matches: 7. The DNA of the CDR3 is TGTGCCAGCAGTGAAGAGGGTATTAGCGGGAGCGAGCAGTACTTC. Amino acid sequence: CASSEEGISGSEQYF. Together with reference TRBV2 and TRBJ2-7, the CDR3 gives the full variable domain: EPEVTQTPSHQVTQMGQEVILRCVPISNHLYFYWYRQILGQKVEFLVSFYNNEISEKSEIFDDQFSVERPDGSNFTLKIRSTKLEDSAMYFCASSEEGISGSEQYFGPGTRLTVT.

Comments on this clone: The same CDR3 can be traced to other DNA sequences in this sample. The CDR3 nucleotides read TGCAGCGTTGAATTGGAAAACTCCTACGAGCAGTACTTC. Protein: CSVELENSYEQYF. This chain connects TRBV29-1 to TRBJ2-7; D is undetermined. CDR1 and CDR2 from the germline V gene are SQVTM and ANQGSEA. V was shortened by 2 bases and J by 0 bases, with 8 bases between the two germline ends. The CDR3 contains 13 residues.